This T cell receptor (beta chain) was profiled in a study of T cells after yellow fever vaccination (dated by TCRdb to the late 2010s). Background on the whole study: The SMART-Seq v4 Ultra Low Input RNA kit was used to prepare libraries from fractions with low cell numbers. To follow T-cell clones before and after both primary and booster YFV17D yellow fever vaccination, bulk TCR alpha and beta repertoires underwent longitudinal sequencing. Two healthy male donors, one aged 18 to 29 and one aged 30 to 40 years, made up the cohort. Bulk PBMC replicates and cell subsets were isolated from blood drawn at multiple timepoints before and after both primary and secondary immunization.

The V end gives up 1 base and the J end 5 bases, leaving 8 bases in the junction not matched to a gene. The CDR3, cysteine through valine, is 15 amino acids long. The DNA shown is the 45-base CDR3, in frame from base 1. Taken from the germline V gene (reference sequence), the CDR1 and CDR2 loops are DFQATT and SNEGSKA. As concerns this clonotype: Its antigen has not been determined. No per-base quality is available; no much larger clone lies one base away.

Per the publication, the treatment or condition label means: live attenuated yellow fever vaccine strain. A standard Ficoll-Paque protocol was used to isolate PBMCs from peripheral blood. Dynabeads CD4 and CD8 positive selection kits were used to isolate the CD4 and CD8 T-cell fractions. TriZol was used to extract RNA from bulk PBMCs, CD4 and CD8 fractions, and dextramer-positive and dextramer-negative fractions. General study outcomes and caveats: Because only two donors were included in the study, the extent to which the findings can be generalized is limited. Computational filtering was needed because FACS-sorted repertoires could contain abundant contaminating clonotypes from the bulk population. After the booster, most of the clones that had expanded following primary vaccination were detected again (almost 98% of CD4 and 85% to 90% of CD8), which suggests that memory was broadly maintained. A small fraction of clonotypes appeared in both the CD4 and CD8 compartments, likely as a result of convergent recombination. Compared with the primary T-cell response, the secondary T-cell response was weaker but faster, peaking on day 5 rather than day 15.

TCRdb records Illumina NovaSeq 6000 as the sequencer. Synthesis of TCR cDNA relied on 5'RACE template switching, a step that introduced a universal primer site along with unique molecular identifiers. Priming of cDNA synthesis was performed from both the TCR alpha and TCR beta constant segments. Library amplification used two PCR steps, and the second PCR step added sample barcodes and sequencing adapters. Libraries were sequenced on Illumina HiSeq 2500 (2x100 bp) or NovaSeq (2x150 bp). As for the authors' bioinformatics: MIGEC handled demultiplexing of reads and collapsing into UMI consensus sequences, while MiXCR performed V(D)J alignment. Clonotypes responding to the vaccine were identified with edgeR on replicate PBMC samples, with the criteria of FDR below 0.01 and a log2 fold change above 5 up to day 15. Each bulk clonotype was labeled CD4 or CD8 based on which sequenced repertoire, CD4 or CD8, contained the clonotype at higher abundance. TCRdb reprocessed the public reads (quality trimming at Q25 with fastp, clone calling with MiXCR) and kept in-frame beta chains. CDR3 protein duplicates are merged, each entry listing the most common genes and DNA. TCRdb assigned the V and J calls; the authors' analysis was not used. Across this sample there are some 290,000 distinct CDR3 sequences, with around a tenth seen only once. The ten largest clonotypes hold 3% to 3.5% of the sample.

The chain couples TRBV20-1 to TRBJ2-7, and 10 bases in between align with TRBD1. The origin of this receptor is a man aged 18 to 29 who received the YFV17D yellow fever vaccine. Sequencing used CD4+ T cells sorted from PBMCs, obtained 45 days after the yellow fever booster vaccination. The nucleotides read TGCAGTGCTAGAGGTTCCGGGACAGGGGTCCACGAGCAGTACGTC. This translates into CSARGSGTGVHEQYV.